Sequencing of this TCR beta chain was carried out in a study of T cell changes during pregnancy in multiple sclerosis. The CDR3 totals 16 residues. The assay was immunoSEQ multiplex PCR, and TCRdb's table has in-frame clones only and misses some. The data hold 45,000 to 60,000 clones, with around 89% observed a single time. This clonotype was sampled from a female donor with multiple sclerosis, enrolled in a pregnancy study. The chain joins TRBV21-1 to TRBJ1-5; TRBD1 is taken as the D call from the table, unchecked against the DNA. TRBV21-1 is a documented pseudogene. Sequences were derived from CD8+ T cells from peripheral blood mononuclear cells, sampled in the second trimester of pregnancy. CDR3 residues: CASSKRQGMSNQPQHF. The CDR3 nucleotides read TGTGCCAGCAGCAAACGGCAGGGGATGAGCAATCAGCCCCAGCATTTT.